These T cell receptor beta chains were read from a single sample in a study of neurological immune-mediated disorders. TCRdb re-analysed the 5' RACE reads in MiXCR, keeping a single row per CDR3 protein. The profile shows 45,000 to 50,000 distinct CDR3 sequences, 4.5% of them singletons. The sequencing input was PBMCs. These TCRs come from a woman aged 60 to 75 with multiple sclerosis. CDR3s include the opening cysteine and the closing phenylalanine or tryptophan. Each record gives: V gene, clone size, J gene, CDR3 protein. Size is omitted from some rows. Given values are once, few, many or a class for expanded clones.

TRBV28	-	TRBJ2-2	CASSFGGANTGELFF
TRBV20-1	many	TRBJ2-2	CSAHSGGAGGELFF
TRBV11-2	-	TRBJ2-3	CASSFNSAGSTDTQYF
TRBV11-2	many	TRBJ2-2	CASSPRQGANTGELFF
TRBV7-7	many	TRBJ2-5	CASSFASGGQETQYF
TRBV9	many	TRBJ1-5	CASSQTGGGQPQHF
TRBV5-5	few	TRBJ1-5	CASSLDPGSNQPQHF
TRBV20-1	many	TRBJ2-3	CSARGTADTQYF
TRBV11-1	many	TRBJ2-1	CASSLGQDNERFF
TRBV7-9	-	TRBJ2-2	CAGDRLRPELFF
TRBV5-1	-	TRBJ1-4	CTSSSRGRNEKLFF
TRBV20-1	many	TRBJ2-3	CSAGEGELTGDTQYF
TRBV7-2	few	TRBJ1-2	CASSLGANYGYTF
TRBV20-1	-	TRBJ2-1	CSARRRGVSYNEQFF
TRBV6-5	many	TRBJ2-1	CASSYFSGRGENEQFF
TRBV10-3	many	TRBJ2-3	CAISETRGEDTQYF
TRBV4-1	-	TRBJ2-1	CASSLVYDEQFF
TRBV24-1	many	TRBJ2-1	CATSDGLAGGNEQFF
TRBV5-1	many	TRBJ1-1	CASSGVGRDTEAFF
TRBV20-1	-	TRBJ2-5	CSASGGYETQYF
TRBV9	many	TRBJ1-5	CASSADLGINQPQHF
TRBV11-2	-	TRBJ2-3	CASSLALAGGGDTQYF
TRBV4-1	many	TRBJ1-6	CASSLFAGINSPLHF
TRBV11-2	many	TRBJ2-5	CASSLVGQGRAQYF
TRBV12-3/TRBV12-4	many	TRBJ2-7	CATRGQSSYEQYF
TRBV6-5	many	TRBJ2-1	CASRREISSYNEQFF
TRBV10-3	medium-sized	TRBJ1-6	CAISESLRRGGASNSPLHF
TRBV7-6	many	TRBJ2-3	CASSAQGLDTDTQYF
TRBV5-1	many	TRBJ2-3	CASRLLAGISGDTQYF
TRBV6-5	many	TRBJ1-5	CASRPNRNQPQHF
TRBV29-1	many	TRBJ2-3	CSVPGTWTDTQYF
TRBV10-3	few	TRBJ2-5	CAISEEPSRRGVETQYF
TRBV21-1	-	TRBJ2-1	CASTPGNEQFF
TRBV11-2	many	TRBJ2-3	CASSFRAYTQYF
TRBV3-1	-	TRBJ2-1	CASSQGVRDRVNEQFF
TRBV7-4	many	TRBJ2-7	CASSLDRQAYEQYF
TRBV20-1	-	TRBJ2-1	CSAVKTSGSYNEQFF
TRBV9	many	TRBJ2-1	CASSLESGYNEQFF
TRBV27	many	TRBJ2-6	CASWGVGANVLTF
TRBV7-2	-	TRBJ2-1	CASSLGTSGGQQFF
TRBV3-1	-	TRBJ2-1	CASSQVFREGLWNEQFF
TRBV7-9	-	TRBJ2-2	CASSFMGRASTGELFF
TRBV7-2	many	TRBJ2-3	CASSTVGLAGINTQYF
TRBV2	many	TRBJ1-1	CASSERGVRANTEAFF
TRBV28	many	TRBJ1-2	CASSPQDRTLGYGYTF
TRBV23-1	many	TRBJ2-1	CASSHTAPRGSADYNEQFF
TRBV20-1	few	TRBJ1-1	CSARGTRDTEAFF
TRBV7-8	many	TRBJ1-5	CASSLARFRPWPQHF
TRBV5-1	many	TRBJ2-3	CASSLGGSPDTQYF
TRBV28	many	TRBJ1-6	CASSFQGSRSPLHF
TRBV7-3	many	TRBJ1-6	CASSLDGSSPLHF
TRBV5-1	few	TRBJ2-7	CASSSGPANYEQYF
TRBV10-3	many	TRBJ1-2	CAISERDGDGYTF